The T cell receptor beta chain under discussion was sequenced for a study of glioma-infiltrating T cells. CDR1 is SGHDN, CDR2 FVKESK, per germline. Trimming pared 3 bases from V and 3 bases from J, leaving 8 bases between. The CDR3 is made up of 13 amino acids. This clonotype was seen many times. Its specificity is unknown. TCR alpha and beta CDR3 regions were amplified from RNA using iRepertoire nested multiplex PCR. Input was 100-400 ng of tissue mRNA or PBMC total RNA. TCRdb itself ran the multiplex PCR reads through MiXCR, one entry per CDR3 protein. The repertoire includes about 99,000 distinct CDR3 sequences, about 30% of them detected once, and 35% to 55% sits in the top ten. General study results and limits: Non-neoplastic patients had below-expected tissue-blood divergence, while all gliomas exceeded expectation. Very few CDR3 sequences were shared between tissue and blood.

What was sequenced was glioma tissue, nonneoplastic brain tissue, or PBMCs (not recorded which). This TCR was sampled from a human donor with low-grade glioma or glioblastoma, undergoing nonglioma brain surgery, or in good health (not recorded which). The chain recombines TRBV14 with TRBJ1-1, with D possibly matching TRBD1 (6 bases). The CDR3 spells CASSQGAYTEAFF. The DNA of the CDR3 is TGTGCCAGCAGCCAGGGGGCTTACACTGAAGCTTTCTTT. Using reference TRBV14 and TRBJ1-1 for the parts outside the CDR3, the full variable domain is EAGVTQFPSHSVIEKGQTVTLRCDPISGHDNLYWYRRVMGKEIKFLLHFVKESKQDESGMPNNRFLAERTGGTYSTLKVQPAELEDSGVYFCASSQGAYTEAFFGQGTRLTVV.